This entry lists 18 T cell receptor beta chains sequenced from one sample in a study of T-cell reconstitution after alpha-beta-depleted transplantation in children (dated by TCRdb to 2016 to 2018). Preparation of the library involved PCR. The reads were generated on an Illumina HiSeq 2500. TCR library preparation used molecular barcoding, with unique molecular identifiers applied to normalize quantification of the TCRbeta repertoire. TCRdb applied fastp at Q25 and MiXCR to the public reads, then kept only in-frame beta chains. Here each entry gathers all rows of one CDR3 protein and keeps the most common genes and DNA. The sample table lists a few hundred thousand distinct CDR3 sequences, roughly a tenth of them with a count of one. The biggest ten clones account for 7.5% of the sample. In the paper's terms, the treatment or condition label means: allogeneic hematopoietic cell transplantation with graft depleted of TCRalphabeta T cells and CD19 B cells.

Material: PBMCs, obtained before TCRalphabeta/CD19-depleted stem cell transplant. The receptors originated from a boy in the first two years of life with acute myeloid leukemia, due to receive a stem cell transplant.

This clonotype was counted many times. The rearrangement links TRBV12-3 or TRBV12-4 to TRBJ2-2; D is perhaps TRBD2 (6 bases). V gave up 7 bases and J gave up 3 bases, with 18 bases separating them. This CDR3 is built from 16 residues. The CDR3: CASTHSGRWHTGELFF. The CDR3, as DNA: TGTGCCAGCACCCATAGTGGGAGGTGGCACACCGGGGAGCTGTTTTTT.

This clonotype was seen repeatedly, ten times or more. The DNA for the CDR3 is TGCGCCAGCAGCCAAGACCTCGTGTCCTACGAGCAGTACTTC. Amino acid sequence: CASSQDLVSYEQYF. The V call is TRBV4-3, the J call TRBJ2-7; no definite D call. V lost 0 bases and J lost 1, with 7 bases in between. Germline assignment: CDR1 LGHNA and CDR2 YSLEER. The CDR3 is 14 amino acids.

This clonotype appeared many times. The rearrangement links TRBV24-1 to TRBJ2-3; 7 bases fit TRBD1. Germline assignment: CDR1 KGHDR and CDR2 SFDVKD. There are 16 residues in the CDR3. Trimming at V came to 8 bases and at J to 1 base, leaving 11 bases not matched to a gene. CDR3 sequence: CATTIVQGSGTDTQYF. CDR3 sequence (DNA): TGTGCCACCACTATTGTACAGGGGAGCGGCACAGATACGCAGTATTTT.

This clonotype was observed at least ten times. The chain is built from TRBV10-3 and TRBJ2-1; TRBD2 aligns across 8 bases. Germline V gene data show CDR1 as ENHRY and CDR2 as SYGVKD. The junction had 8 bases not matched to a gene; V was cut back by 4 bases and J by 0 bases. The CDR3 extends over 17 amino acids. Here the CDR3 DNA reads TGTGCCATCAGTGGCGCTAGCGGGCCGAGCTCCTACAATGAGCAGTTCTTC. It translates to CAISGASGPSSYNEQFF.

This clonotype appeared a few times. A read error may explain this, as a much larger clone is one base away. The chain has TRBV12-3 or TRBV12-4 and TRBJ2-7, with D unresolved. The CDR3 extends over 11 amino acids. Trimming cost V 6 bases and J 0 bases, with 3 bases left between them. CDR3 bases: TGTGCCAGCAGAACCTCCTACGAGCAGTACTTC. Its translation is CASRTSYEQYF.

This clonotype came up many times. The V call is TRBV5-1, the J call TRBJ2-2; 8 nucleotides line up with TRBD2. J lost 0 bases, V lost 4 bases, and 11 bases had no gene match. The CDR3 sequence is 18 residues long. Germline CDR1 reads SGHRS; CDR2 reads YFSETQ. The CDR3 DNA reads TGCGCCAGCAGCGGGAGGCGAGGACTAGCCGCGAACACCGGGGAGCTGTTTTTT. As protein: CASSGRRGLAANTGELFF. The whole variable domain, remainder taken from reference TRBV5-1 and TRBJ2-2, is KAGVTQTPRYLIKTRGQQVTLSCSPISGHRSVSWYQQTPGQGLQFLFEYFSETQRNKGNFPGRFSGRQFSNSRSEMNVSTLELGDSALYLCASSGRRGLAANTGELFFGEGSRLTVL.

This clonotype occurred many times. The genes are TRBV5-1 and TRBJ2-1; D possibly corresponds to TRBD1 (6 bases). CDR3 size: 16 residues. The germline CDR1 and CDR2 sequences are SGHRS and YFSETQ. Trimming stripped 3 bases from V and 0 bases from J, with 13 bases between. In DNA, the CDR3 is TGCGCCAGCAGCTGGGACATCCTGAGCTCCTACAATGAGCAGTTCTTC. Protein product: CASSWDILSSYNEQFF.

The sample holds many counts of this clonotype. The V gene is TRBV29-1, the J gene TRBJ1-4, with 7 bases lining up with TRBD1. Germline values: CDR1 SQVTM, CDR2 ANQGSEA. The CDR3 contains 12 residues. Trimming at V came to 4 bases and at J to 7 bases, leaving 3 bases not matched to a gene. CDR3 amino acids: CSVGGGSEKLFF. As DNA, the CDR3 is TGCAGCGTTGGAGGGGGCTCTGAAAAACTGTTTTTT.

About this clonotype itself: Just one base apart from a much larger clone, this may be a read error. Here the CDR3 reads CASSLKPCYNEQFF. CDR3 sequence (DNA): TGTGCCAGCAGCTTAAAGCCCTGCTACAATGAGCAGTTCTTC. The chain recombines TRBV11-1 with TRBJ2-1; D ambiguous. The germline V gene has CDR1 SGHAT and CDR2 FQDESV (reference sequence). The ends were cut back, 2 bases at V and 3 bases at J, with 8 bases in the middle. This CDR3 comprises 14 residues.

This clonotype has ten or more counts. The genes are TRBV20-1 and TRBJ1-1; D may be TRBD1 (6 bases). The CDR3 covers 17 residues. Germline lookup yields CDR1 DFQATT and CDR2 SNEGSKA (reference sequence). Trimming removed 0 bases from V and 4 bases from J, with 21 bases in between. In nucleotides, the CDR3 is TGCAGTGCTAGAGATCTGCGGACAGCCTACGTTGGCACTGAAGCTTTCTTT. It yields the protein CSARDLRTAYVGTEAFF.

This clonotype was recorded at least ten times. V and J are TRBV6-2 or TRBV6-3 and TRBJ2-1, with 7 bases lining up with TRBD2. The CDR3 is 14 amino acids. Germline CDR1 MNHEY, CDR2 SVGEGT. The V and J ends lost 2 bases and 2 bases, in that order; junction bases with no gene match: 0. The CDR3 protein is CASSYGRAYNEQFF. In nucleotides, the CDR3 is TGTGCCAGCAGTTACGGGAGGGCCTACAATGAGCAGTTCTTC.

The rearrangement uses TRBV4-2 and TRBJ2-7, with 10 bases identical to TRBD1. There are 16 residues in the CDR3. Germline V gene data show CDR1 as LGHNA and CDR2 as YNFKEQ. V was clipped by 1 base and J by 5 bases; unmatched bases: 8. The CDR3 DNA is TGTGCCAGCAGCCAAGCCCGGGACAGGGGCGTGGACGAGCAGTACTTC. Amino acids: CASSQARDRGVDEQYF.

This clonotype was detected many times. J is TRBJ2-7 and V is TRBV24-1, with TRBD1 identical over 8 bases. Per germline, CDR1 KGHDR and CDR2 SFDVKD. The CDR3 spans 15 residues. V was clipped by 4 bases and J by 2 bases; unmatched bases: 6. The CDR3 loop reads CATSDPGTGTYEQYF. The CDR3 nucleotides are TGTGCCACCAGTGACCCCGGGACAGGCACCTACGAGCAGTACTTC.

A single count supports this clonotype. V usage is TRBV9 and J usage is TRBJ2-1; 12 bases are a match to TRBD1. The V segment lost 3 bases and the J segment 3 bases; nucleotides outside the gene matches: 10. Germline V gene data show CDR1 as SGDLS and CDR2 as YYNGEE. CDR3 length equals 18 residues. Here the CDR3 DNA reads TGTGCCAGCAGCGCTGGGACAGGGGGCTATACCAGCTACAATGAGCAGTTCTTC. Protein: CASSAGTGGYTSYNEQFF.

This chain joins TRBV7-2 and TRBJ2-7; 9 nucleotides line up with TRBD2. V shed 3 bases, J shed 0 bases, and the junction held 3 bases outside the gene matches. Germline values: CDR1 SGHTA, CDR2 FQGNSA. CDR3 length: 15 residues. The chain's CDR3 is CASSFRGRASYEQYF. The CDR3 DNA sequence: TGTGCCAGCAGCTTCCGCGGGAGGGCCTCCTACGAGCAGTACTTC.

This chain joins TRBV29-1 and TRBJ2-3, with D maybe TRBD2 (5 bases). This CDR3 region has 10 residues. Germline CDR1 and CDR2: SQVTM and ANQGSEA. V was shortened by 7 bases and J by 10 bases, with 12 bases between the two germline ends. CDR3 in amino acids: CSAGGAAQYF. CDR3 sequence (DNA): TGCAGCGCCGGAGGAGCGGCGCAGTATTTT.

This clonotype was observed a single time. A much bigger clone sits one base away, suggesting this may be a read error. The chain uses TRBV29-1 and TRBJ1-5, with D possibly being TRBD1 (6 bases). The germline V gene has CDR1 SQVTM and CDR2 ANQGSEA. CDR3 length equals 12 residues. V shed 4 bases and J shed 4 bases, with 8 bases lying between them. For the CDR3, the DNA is TGCAGCGTTGGGACAGCGAATCAGCCCCAGCATTTT. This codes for CSVGTANQPQHF.

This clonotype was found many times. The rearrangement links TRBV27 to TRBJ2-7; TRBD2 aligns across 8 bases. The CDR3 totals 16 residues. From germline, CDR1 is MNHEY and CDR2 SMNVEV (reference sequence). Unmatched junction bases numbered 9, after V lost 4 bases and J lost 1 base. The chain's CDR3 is CASSSGTSRRSYEQYF. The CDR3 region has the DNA TGTGCCAGCAGTTCTGGGACTAGTAGGAGGTCCTACGAGCAGTACTTC.